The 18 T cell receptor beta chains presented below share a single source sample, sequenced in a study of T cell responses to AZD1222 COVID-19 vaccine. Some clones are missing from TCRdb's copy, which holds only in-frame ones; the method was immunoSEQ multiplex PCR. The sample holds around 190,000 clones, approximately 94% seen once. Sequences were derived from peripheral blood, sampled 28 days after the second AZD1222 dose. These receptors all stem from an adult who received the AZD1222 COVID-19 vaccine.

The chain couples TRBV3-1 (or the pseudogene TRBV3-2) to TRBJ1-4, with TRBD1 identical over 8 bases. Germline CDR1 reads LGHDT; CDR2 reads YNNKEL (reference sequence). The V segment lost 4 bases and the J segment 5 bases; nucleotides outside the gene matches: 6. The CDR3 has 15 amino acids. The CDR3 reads CASSPLRGRNEKLFF. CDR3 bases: TGTGCCAGCAGCCCTCTCAGGGGGCGGAATGAAAAACTGTTTTTT.

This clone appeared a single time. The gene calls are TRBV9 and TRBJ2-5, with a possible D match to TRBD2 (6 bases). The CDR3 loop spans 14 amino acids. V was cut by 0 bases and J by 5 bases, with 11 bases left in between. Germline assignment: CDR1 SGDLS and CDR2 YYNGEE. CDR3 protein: CASSVVGGTETQYF. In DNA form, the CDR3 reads TGTGCCAGCAGCGTAGTTGGCGGGACGGAGACCCAGTACTTC.

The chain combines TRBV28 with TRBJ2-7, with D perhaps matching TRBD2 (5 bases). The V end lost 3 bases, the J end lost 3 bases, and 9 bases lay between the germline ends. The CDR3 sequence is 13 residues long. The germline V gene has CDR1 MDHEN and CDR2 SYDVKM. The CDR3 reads CASSLEAYYEQYF. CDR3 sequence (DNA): TGTGCCAGCAGTTTGGAGGCGTACTACGAGCAGTACTTC.

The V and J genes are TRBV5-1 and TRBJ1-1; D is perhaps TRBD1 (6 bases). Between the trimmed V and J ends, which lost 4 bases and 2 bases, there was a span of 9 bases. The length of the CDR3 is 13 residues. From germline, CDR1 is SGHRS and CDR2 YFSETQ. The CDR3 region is CASSIRGNTEAFF. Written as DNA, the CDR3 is TGCGCCAGCAGCATCAGGGGCAACACTGAAGCTTTCTTT.

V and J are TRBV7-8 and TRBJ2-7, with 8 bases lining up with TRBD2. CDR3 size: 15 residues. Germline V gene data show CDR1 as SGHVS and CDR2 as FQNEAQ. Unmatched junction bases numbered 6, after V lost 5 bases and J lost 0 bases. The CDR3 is CASSLSAGASYEQYF. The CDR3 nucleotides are TGTGCCAGCAGCCTTTCAGCGGGGGCCTCCTACGAGCAGTACTTC.

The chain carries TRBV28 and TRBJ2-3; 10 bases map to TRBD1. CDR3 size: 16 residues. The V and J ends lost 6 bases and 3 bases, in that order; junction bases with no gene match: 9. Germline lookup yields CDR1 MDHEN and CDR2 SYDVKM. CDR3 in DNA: TGTGCCAGCAGGACCGCGGACAGGGGGAGGACAGATACGCAGTATTTT. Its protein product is CASRTADRGRTDTQYF. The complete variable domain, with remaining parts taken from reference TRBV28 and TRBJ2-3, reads DVKVTQSSRYLVKRTGEKVFLECVQDMDHENMFWYRQDPGLGLRLIYFSYDVKMKEKGDIPEGYSVSREKKERFSLILESASTNQTSMYLCASRTADRGRTDTQYFGPGTRLTVL.

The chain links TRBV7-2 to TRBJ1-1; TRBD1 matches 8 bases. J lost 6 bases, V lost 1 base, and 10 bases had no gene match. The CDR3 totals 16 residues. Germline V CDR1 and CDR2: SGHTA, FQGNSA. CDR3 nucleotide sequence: TGTGCCAGCAGCTTAGTTGCAGGGGGCCCTCACGCTGAAGCTTTCTTT. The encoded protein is CASSLVAGGPHAEAFF.

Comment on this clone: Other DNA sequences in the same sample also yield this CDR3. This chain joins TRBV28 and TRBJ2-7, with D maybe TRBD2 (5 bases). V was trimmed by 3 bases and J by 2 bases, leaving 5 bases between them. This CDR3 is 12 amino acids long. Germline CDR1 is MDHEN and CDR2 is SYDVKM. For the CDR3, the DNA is TGTGCCAGCAGTTTGAGGGCCTACGAGCAGTACTTC. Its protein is CASSLRAYEQYF.

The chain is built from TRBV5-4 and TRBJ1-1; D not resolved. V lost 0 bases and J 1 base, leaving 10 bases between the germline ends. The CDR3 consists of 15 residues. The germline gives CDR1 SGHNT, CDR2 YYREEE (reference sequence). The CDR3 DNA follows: TGTGCCAGCAGCTTGGCGTCCGAGCGGAACACTGAAGCTTTCTTT. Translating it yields CASSLASERNTEAFF.

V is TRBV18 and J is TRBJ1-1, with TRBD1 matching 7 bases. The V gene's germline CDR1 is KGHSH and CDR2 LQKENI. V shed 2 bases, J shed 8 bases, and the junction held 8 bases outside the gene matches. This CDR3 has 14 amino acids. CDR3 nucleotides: TGTGCCAGCTCACCAGCGGCGGGACAGCTAGAAGCTTTCTTT. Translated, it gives CASSPAAGQLEAFF. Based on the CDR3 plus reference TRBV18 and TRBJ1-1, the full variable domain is NAGVMQNPRHLVRRRGQEARLRCSPMKGHSHVYWYRQLPEEGLKFMVYLQKENIIDESGMPKERFSAEFPKEGPSILRIQQVVRGDSAAYFCASSPAAGQLEAFFGQGTRLTVV.

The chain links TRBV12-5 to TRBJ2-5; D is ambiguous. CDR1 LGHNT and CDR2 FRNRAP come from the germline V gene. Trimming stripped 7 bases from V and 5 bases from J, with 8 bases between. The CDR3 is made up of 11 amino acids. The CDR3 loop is CASARSETQYF. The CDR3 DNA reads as TGTGCTAGTGCCCGGTCGGAGACCCAGTACTTC.

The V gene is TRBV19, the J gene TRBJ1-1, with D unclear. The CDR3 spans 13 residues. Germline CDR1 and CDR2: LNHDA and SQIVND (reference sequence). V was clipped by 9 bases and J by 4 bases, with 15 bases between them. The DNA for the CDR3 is TGTGCCAGCAGTGTCATGGGAATCACTGAAGCTTTCTTT. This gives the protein CASSVMGITEAFF.

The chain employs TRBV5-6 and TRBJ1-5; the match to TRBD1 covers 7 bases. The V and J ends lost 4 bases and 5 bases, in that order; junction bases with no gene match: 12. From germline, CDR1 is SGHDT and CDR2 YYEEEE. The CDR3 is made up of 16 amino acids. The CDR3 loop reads CASSLTGSGGHQPQHF. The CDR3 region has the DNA TGTGCCAGCAGCCTGACAGGGTCAGGGGGGCATCAGCCCCAGCATTTT.

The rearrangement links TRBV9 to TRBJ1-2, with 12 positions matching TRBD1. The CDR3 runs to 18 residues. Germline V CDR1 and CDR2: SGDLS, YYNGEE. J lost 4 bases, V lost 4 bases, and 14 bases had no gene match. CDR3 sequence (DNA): TGTGCCAGCAGCATTTTCACGGGACAGGGGGCGCCCGGCTATGGCTACACCTTC. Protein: CASSIFTGQGAPGYGYTF. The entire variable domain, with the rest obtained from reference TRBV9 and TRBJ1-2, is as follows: DSGVTQTPKHLITATGQRVTLRCSPRSGDLSVYWYQQSLDQGLQFLIQYYNGEERAKGNILERFSAQQFPDLHSELNLSSLELGDSALYFCASSIFTGQGAPGYGYTFGSGTRLTVV.

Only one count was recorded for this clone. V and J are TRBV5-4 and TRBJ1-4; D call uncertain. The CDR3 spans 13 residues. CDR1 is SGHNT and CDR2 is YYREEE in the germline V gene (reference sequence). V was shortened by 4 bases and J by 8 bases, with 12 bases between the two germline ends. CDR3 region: CASSNNRREKLFF. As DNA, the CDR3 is TGTGCCAGCAGCAATAATAGGAGGGAAAAACTGTTTTTT. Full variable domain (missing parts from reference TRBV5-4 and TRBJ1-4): ETGVTQSPTHLIKTRGQQVTLRCSSQSGHNTVSWYQQALGQGPQFIFQYYREEENGRGNFPPRFSGLQFPNYSSELNVNALELDDSALYLCASSNNRREKLFFGSGTQLSVL.

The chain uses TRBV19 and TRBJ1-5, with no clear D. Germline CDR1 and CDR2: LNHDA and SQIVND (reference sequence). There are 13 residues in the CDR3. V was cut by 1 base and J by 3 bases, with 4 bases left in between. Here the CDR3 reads CASSIGHNQPQHF. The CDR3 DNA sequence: TGTGCCAGTAGTATAGGGCACAATCAGCCCCAGCATTTT.

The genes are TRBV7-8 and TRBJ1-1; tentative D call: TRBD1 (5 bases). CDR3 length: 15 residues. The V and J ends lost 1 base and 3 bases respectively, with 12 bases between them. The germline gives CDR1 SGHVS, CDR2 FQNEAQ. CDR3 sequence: CASSLDQGTDTEAFF. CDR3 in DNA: TGTGCCAGCAGCTTAGATCAGGGCACGGACACTGAAGCTTTCTTT.

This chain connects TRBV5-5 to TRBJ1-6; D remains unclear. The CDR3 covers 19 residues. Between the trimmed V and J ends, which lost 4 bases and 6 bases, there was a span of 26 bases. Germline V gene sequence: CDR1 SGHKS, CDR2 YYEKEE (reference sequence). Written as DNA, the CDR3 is TGTGCCAGCAGCCTTCGATCCGACGACAAGAAACCAGGTAATTCACCCCTCCACTTT. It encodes CASSLRSDDKKPGNSPLHF.